The 17 T cell receptor beta chains in this list originate from one sample, sequenced in a study of CD8 T cell repertoires and HIV-1 epitope variants. TCRdb's table, derived via immunoSEQ multiplex PCR, lists solely in-frame clones and lacks some. The sample has about 90,000 clones; 60% to 80% are singletons. The sample taken for sequencing was uncultured baseline CD8+ T cells from peripheral blood mononuclear cells (PBMCs). These receptors all stem from a male donor with HIV.

The chain links TRBV27 to TRBJ2-7; 9 bases agree with TRBD2. The germline gives CDR1 MNHEY, CDR2 SMNVEV (reference sequence). V dropped 6 bases and J dropped 5; count of bases not matched to a gene: 8. This CDR3 has 14 residues. The CDR3 DNA reads TGTGCCAGCAGCTTCAGCGGGAGGTCTCACGAGCAGTACTTC. It codes for CASSFSGRSHEQYF.

The chain is built from TRBV13 and TRBJ2-7; no definite D call. Between the trimmed V and J ends, which lost 5 bases and 0 bases, there was a span of 11 bases. Germline assignment: CDR1 PRHDT and CDR2 FYEKMQ (reference sequence). This CDR3 has 14 residues. CDR3 sequence: CASSPGPSSYEQYF. CDR3 nucleotides: TGTGCCAGCAGCCCAGGACCGAGCTCCTACGAGCAGTACTTC.

The chain joins TRBV9 to TRBJ2-5; 8 bases line up with TRBD2. Trimming removed 2 bases from V and 5 bases from J; junction bases left unmatched: 2. The germline CDR1 and CDR2 sequences are SGDLS and YYNGEE. The CDR3 runs 13 residues. CDR3 sequence reads: CASSVLAGETQYF. The CDR3 coding sequence is TGTGCCAGCAGCGTTCTAGCGGGCGAGACCCAGTACTTC.

The chain is built from TRBV29-1 and TRBJ2-3; 8 nucleotides agree with TRBD2. CDR3 length: 14 residues. Germline-derived CDR1 and CDR2 are SQVTM and ANQGSEA. Trimming at V came to 4 bases and at J to 1 base, leaving 4 bases not matched to a gene. This CDR3 is CSVGRAGGTDTQYF. In DNA form, the CDR3 reads TGCAGCGTTGGAAGAGCGGGGGGCACAGATACGCAGTATTTT.

The V and J genes are TRBV7-2 and TRBJ2-3; 7 bases align to TRBD2. CDR1 SGHTA and CDR2 FQGNSA come from the germline V gene. V lost 3 bases to trimming and J lost 0 bases; unmatched junction nucleotides: 12. The CDR3 runs to 18 residues. The CDR3: CASSLVALAGYSTDTQYF. Written as DNA, the CDR3 is TGTGCCAGCAGCTTGGTGGCGTTAGCGGGTTATAGCACAGATACGCAGTATTTT.

The chain combines TRBV28 with TRBJ2-1, with 7 bases that match TRBD2. With V trimmed by 1 base and J by 8 bases, 2 bases remained unmatched. From germline, CDR1 is MDHEN and CDR2 SYDVKM. This CDR3 comprises 13 residues. This CDR3 reads CASSLSRGDEQFF. CDR3 DNA sequence: TGTGCCAGCAGTTTATCCCGGGGGGATGAGCAGTTCTTC.

The genes are TRBV7-2 and TRBJ2-7; possibly TRBD2 for D (6 bases). The germline CDR1 and CDR2 sequences are SGHTA and FQGNSA. V was pared by 4 bases and J by 7 bases, with 20 bases between. This CDR3 is 15 amino acids long. CDR3 residues: CASSSRRSGVGEQYF. DNA for the CDR3: TGTGCCAGCAGCTCCCGACGGTCGGGGGTTGGGGAGCAGTACTTC. Together with reference TRBV7-2 and TRBJ2-7, the CDR3 gives the full variable domain: GAGVSQSPSNKVTEKGKDVELRCDPISGHTALYWYRQSLGQGLEFLIYFQGNSAPDKSGLPSDRFSAERTGGSVSTLTIQRTQQEDSAVYLCASSSRRSGVGEQYFGPGTRLTVT.

This clone was seen more than once but under ten times. The chain carries TRBV2 and TRBJ1-1; possibly TRBD1 for D (6 bases). Trimming pared 6 bases from V and 4 bases from J, leaving 18 bases between. The CDR3 totals 15 residues. In germline, CDR1 is SNHLY, CDR2 FYNNEI. CDR3 in DNA: TGTGCCAGCAGGACACGGGCAGGGGCGGGCACTGAAGCTTTCTTT. It translates to CASRTRAGAGTEAFF.

The chain recombines TRBV6-6 with TRBJ1-1, with D unclear. Germline values: CDR1 MNHNY, CDR2 SVGAGI (reference sequence). Trimming pared 0 bases from V and 1 base from J, leaving 12 bases between. The CDR3 spans 16 residues. The CDR3 DNA sequence: TGTGCCAGCAGTTACTCGATCCTAAAACAGAACACTGAAGCTTTCTTT. Protein product: CASSYSILKQNTEAFF.

The gene calls are TRBV7-9 and TRBJ1-1; D is perhaps TRBD1 (5 bases). Trimming took 4 bases from V and 7 from J, leaving 22 bases between them. CDR3 length equals 16 residues. The germline V gene has CDR1 SEHNR and CDR2 FQNEAQ (reference sequence). For the CDR3, the DNA is TGTGCCAGCAGCTCCGCCGGACATCTGGAGCCGCGTGAAGCTTTCTTT. Translated: CASSSAGHLEPREAFF.

The J gene is TRBJ1-4, the V gene TRBV5-3; tentative D call: TRBD1 (6 bases). TRBV5-3 is an ORF, and what it does is uncertain. The V end was cut by 4 bases, the J end by 11 bases, with 21 bases between. CDR3 length equals 15 residues. This CDR3 is CARSPGGRTAPKLFF. In DNA, the CDR3 is TGTGCCAGAAGCCCCGGGGGCAGGACCGCTCCTAAACTGTTTTTT.

The genes are TRBV19 and TRBJ1-3; 8 bases fit TRBD1. After removal of 8 bases from V and 3 bases from J, the junction contained 3 bases not matched to a gene. CDR3 length: 13 amino acids. Germline CDR1 and CDR2: LNHDA and SQIVND (reference sequence). DNA of the CDR3: TGTGCCAGTCGGACAGGGAATGGAAACACCATATATTTT. It is translated as CASRTGNGNTIYF.

This clone was detected a few times. This chain links TRBV30 with TRBJ2-7, with 13 bases fitting TRBD2. Germline V CDR1 and CDR2: GTSNPN, SVGIG (reference sequence). V was pared by 4 bases and J by 2 bases, with 11 bases of the junction left unmatched. CDR3 length: 17 residues. The DNA for the CDR3 is TGTGCCTGGACCCCCCCGGGACTAGCGGGGAGCACCTACGAGCAGTACTTC. It translates to CAWTPPGLAGSTYEQYF. The full variable domain, in which reference TRBV30 and TRBJ2-7 provide the parts outside the CDR3, is SQTIHQWPATLVQPVGSPLSLECTVEGTSNPNLYWYRQAAGRGLQLLFYSVGIGQISSEVPQNLSASRPQDRQFILSSKKLLLSDSGFYLCAWTPPGLAGSTYEQYFGPGTRLTVT.

The rearrangement uses TRBV19 and TRBJ1-1; no clear D gene. The length of the CDR3 is 14 residues. The V end was cut by 3 bases, the J end by 1 base, with 9 bases between. Germline loops: CDR1 LNHDA, CDR2 SQIVND (reference sequence). CDR3: CASSINVANTEAFF. For the CDR3, the DNA is TGTGCCAGTAGTATCAACGTGGCGAACACTGAAGCTTTCTTT.

The V and J genes are TRBV28 and TRBJ1-6; D call uncertain. CDR1 is MDHEN and CDR2 is SYDVKM in the germline V gene. This CDR3 comprises 10 residues. V was pared by 9 bases and J by 10 bases, with 7 bases between. The CDR3 region is CASAGSPLHF. The CDR3 bases are TGTGCCAGTGCGGGATCACCCCTCCACTTT.

J is TRBJ1-6 and V is TRBV6-5; D not resolved. The CDR3 loop spans 12 amino acids. The germline CDR1 and CDR2 sequences are MNHEY and SVGAGI. The V gene lost 1 base and the J gene lost 10 bases, with 5 bases spanning the gap. CDR3 sequence: CASSYLGSPLHF. In DNA, the CDR3 is TGTGCCAGCAGTTACTTAGGATCACCCCTCCACTTT.

Here the CDR3 DNA reads TGTGCCAGCAGTTACGGCACAGATACGCAGTATTTT. This encodes CASSYGTDTQYF. The chain recombines TRBV6-5 with TRBJ2-3; no definite D call. This CDR3 is built from 12 residues. The V end was cut by 2 bases, the J end by 1 base, with 1 base between. Germline lookup yields CDR1 MNHEY and CDR2 SVGAGI.